These T cell receptor beta chains were read from a single sample in a study of blood T cells in healthy people across ages. TCRdb re-called the 5' RACE reads through MiXCR, storing one row per CDR3 protein. The sample carries under 2 million distinct CDR3 sequences, roughly 32% recorded once. Sequencing was carried out using blood. Receptors originate from a woman in her twenties or thirties in good health. Each CDR3 is given with its conserved first and last residue. Each record gives: J gene, V gene, CDR3 protein.

. TRBV5-1 CASSLMRGAGAEQYF
TRBJ2-1 TRBV4-2 CASSRHSGSEGYNEQFF
TRBJ1-5 TRBV6-6 CASSGLGQLPNQPQHF
TRBJ2-1 TRBV7-9 CASSPARDWRYNEQFF
TRBJ2-1 TRBV6-5 CASSFRQGLYNEQFF
TRBJ2-6 TRBV27 CASTLGSSGANVLTF
TRBJ2-3 TRBV21-1 CASPNRRWDTQYF
TRBJ2-3 TRBV11-2 CACSPSTDTQYF
TRBJ1-2 TRBV4-1 CASSQYNSFANYGYTF
TRBJ2-1 TRBV5-6 CAGSGRDRGLFYNEQFF
TRBJ1-5 TRBV28 CASKLQGVLQPQHF
TRBJ2-1 TRBV10-2 CASSDSFGDSYNEQFF
TRBJ2-5 TRBV6-1 CASSEPQPGETQYF
TRBJ1-1 TRBV29-1 CSGGNSNTEAFF
TRBJ2-7 TRBV6-5 CASSYSSQGLWETRYF
TRBJ1-5 TRBV10-1 CASRRTGLLLGQPQHF
TRBJ2-5 TRBV7-2 CASSNRWGQETQYF
TRBJ2-6 TRBV15 CATSRKRDRDNWGVSGANVLTF
TRBJ2-5 TRBV4-1 CASSYTRGETQYF
TRBJ1-1 TRBV4-1 CASSQVHRGMNTEAFF
TRBJ1-4 TRBV10-3 CAISGPPGQGAANEKLFF
TRBJ2-1 TRBV6-6 CASSYSLAGGENEQFF
TRBJ2-3 TRBV5-1 CASSLDSFTSGTTDTQYF
TRBJ2-7 TRBV20-1 CSARGTSVFYEQYF
TRBJ2-3 TRBV5-6 CASSGPDNLSADTQYF
TRBJ2-1 TRBV20-1 CSARGPHSSYNEQFF
TRBJ2-2 TRBV5-1 CASSLQGRGTTGELFF
TRBJ1-2 TRBV12-5 CASGFGGGIGGYTF
TRBJ2-5 TRBV28 CASSYNREETQYF
TRBJ2-1 TRBV9 CASSVSSGGSYNEQFF
TRBJ2-3 TRBV20-1 CSARDEITGGRTDTQYF
TRBJ2-3 TRBV7-9 CASSPVGMGASDTQYF
TRBJ2-1 TRBV15 CATSRPTPGLALEQFF
TRBJ2-5 TRBV7-9 CASSFQRENQETQYF
. TRBV3-1 CASSQGKGASSEQYF
TRBJ2-3 TRBV24-1 CATSDSRQPRCLDTQYF
TRBJ1-1 TRBV6-1 CASSGRDKWSTEAFF
TRBJ2-3 TRBV3-1 CASSQDLQVSNTQYF
TRBJ2-3 TRBV27 CASSFRSPQGIRTDTQYF
TRBJ1-6 TRBV29-1 CSIRTGTDNSPLHF
TRBJ2-5 TRBV28 CASTLGRVQETQYF
TRBJ2-7 TRBV4-1 CASSQVKNPYEQYF
TRBJ2-7 TRBV7-3 CASSLRGTSGVYEQYF
TRBJ2-3 TRBV5-1 CASRAEGTDTQYF
TRBJ1-1 TRBV29-1 CSVLAGYTEAFF
TRBJ2-7 TRBV4-1 CASGERDGSYEQYF
TRBJ2-7 TRBV7-2 CASSLTPSGIHEQYF
TRBJ2-3 TRBV5-1 CASSLASGPSTDTQYF
TRBJ2-5 TRBV28 CASSLRGFRDRGSETQYF
TRBJ2-1 TRBV20-1 CSARTLGQEHQFGNEQFF
TRBJ2-6 TRBV12-3/TRBV12-4 CASTLGLGAGANVLTF